This is a list of T cell receptor beta chains from one sample in a study of T cell responses to AZD1222 COVID-19 vaccine. Method: immunoSEQ multiplex PCR; TCRdb's copy keeps in-frame clones and lacks some. Of some 150,000 clones in the sample, approximately 91% were seen once. The source material was peripheral blood, sampled 28 days after the second AZD1222 dose. The receptors come from an adult who received the AZD1222 COVID-19 vaccine. Both conserved end residues are part of each CDR3. A D gene is named only where the DNA matches it firmly. The listing skips clone size in some rows; elsewhere it reads once, few, many or a size class.

>-|TRBJ1-6|-|TRBV30
TGTGCCTGGAACCCAAGGAAGAACTCCTATAATTCACCCCTCCACTTT
CAWNPRKNSYNSPLHF
>-|TRBJ1-2|-|TRBV30
TGTGCCTGGAGTGTATTATCACTAAACTATGGCTACACCTTC
CAWSVLSLNYGYTF
>-|TRBJ2-2|-|TRBV4-1
TGCGCCAGCAGCCAGTCTGAGGGAACTTACACCGGGGAGCTGTTTTTT
CASSQSEGTYTGELFF
>TRBD1|TRBJ2-3|-|TRBV7-9
TGTGCCAGCAGCTTAGTGGGGACAGGATCCACAGATACGCAGTATTTT
CASSLVGTGSTDTQYF
>-|TRBJ1-3|once|TRBV6-6
TGTGCCAGCAGTCGAACAGCCCCCGTGGCTGGAAACACCATATATTTT
CASSRTAPVAGNTIYF
>TRBD1|TRBJ2-7|-|TRBV28
TGTGCCAGCAGTTCGACCGGGACAGGACCCTACGAGCAGTACTTC
CASSSTGTGPYEQYF
>TRBD1|TRBJ1-6|-|TRBV5-1
TGCGCCAGCAGCTTGATGACAGGGGGCCCCTCACCCCTCCACTTT
CASSLMTGGPSPLHF
>-|TRBJ1-2|-|TRBV28
TGTGCCAGCAGTCCTAGCGGCCCCGGGAAAGTAGGCTACACCTTC
CASSPSGPGKVGYTF
>-|TRBJ1-3|-|TRBV28
TGTGCCAGCAGCTTACTGGGAAACACCATATATTTT
CASSLLGNTIYF
>-|TRBJ2-1|-|TRBV28
TGTGCCAGCAGTCTTTCCGAGCAGGGGCGGGGTGAGCAGTTCTTC
CASSLSEQGRGEQFF
>-|TRBJ2-1|-|TRBV20-1
TGCAGCGGCGGGAACTACAATGAGCAGTTCTTC
CSGGNYNEQFF
>-|TRBJ2-3|-|TRBV7-3
TGTGCCAGCAGCCTCTATGGGGGAGCACTGGACACAGATACGCAGTATTTT
CASSLYGGALDTDTQYF
>TRBD2|TRBJ2-2|-|TRBV6-5
TGTGCCAGCAGTTACGGACTAGCGGCCTCGCCTGGGGAGCTGTTTTTT
CASSYGLAASPGELFF
>TRBD1|TRBJ1-2|once|TRBV15
TGTGCCACCAGCAGAGATCAGACGCGGACAGGGGGCTCTGGCTACACCTTC
CATSRDQTRTGGSGYTF
>TRBD2|TRBJ2-7|-|TRBV5-1
TGCGCCAGCAGCTTAGCCGGGGGACTAGCGGGGACCTACGAGCAGTACTTC
CASSLAGGLAGTYEQYF
>TRBD2|TRBJ2-1|few|TRBV5-1
TGCGCCAGCACCCTAGCGGGGGGCTACAATGAGCAGTTCTTC
CASTLAGGYNEQFF
>-|TRBJ1-1|-|TRBV5-6
TGTGCCAGCAGCCTCACGATTCAGAGCACTGAAGCTTTCTTT
CASSLTIQSTEAFF
>TRBD1|TRBJ2-7|-|TRBV5-5
TGTGCCAGCAGGTCCGGGACAGGGTCCTACGAGCAGTACTTC
CASRSGTGSYEQYF
>-|TRBJ2-3|-|TRBV10-2
TGCGCCAGCAGTCAAGGGGCAACTACAGATACGCAGTATTTT
CASSQGATTDTQYF
>-|TRBJ2-2|-|TRBV3-1/TRBV3-2
TGTGCCAGCAGCCATTACGGGGGGAACACCGGGGAGCTGTTTTTT
CASSHYGGNTGELFF
>TRBD1|TRBJ1-1|-|TRBV4-1
TGCGCCAGCAGGCAACCGGGACAGGGGAGACCTGAAGCTTTCTTT
CASRQPGQGRPEAFF
>TRBD1|TRBJ2-3|-|TRBV27
TGTGCCCCGACAGGGGCGGGAAGTCAGTATTTT
CAPTGAGSQYF
>-|TRBJ2-5|-|TRBV20-1
TGCAGTACCCTTCGTCAAGAGACCCAGTACTTC
CSTLRQETQYF
>-|TRBJ1-1|-|TRBV7-3
TGTGCCAGCAGCGTTTACATGAACACTGAAGCTTTCTTT
CASSVYMNTEAFF
>-|TRBJ1-1|once|TRBV20-1
TGCAGTGCTAGTGGGAGTTTGGAAGCTTTCTTT
CSASGSLEAFF
>-|TRBJ2-3|-|TRBV7-2
TGTGCCAGCAGCTTTGGGAGCCTCTTCGCCCGGGATACGCAGTATTTT
CASSFGSLFARDTQYF
>TRBD2|TRBJ2-7|-|TRBV25-1
TGTGCCAGCCGTCGCCCAGGACTAGCGGGGTACGAGCAGTACTTC
CASRRPGLAGYEQYF
>-|TRBJ1-1|-|TRBV7-2
TGTGCCAGCAGCTTAGGGGGATTGAACACTGAAGCTTTCTTT
CASSLGGLNTEAFF
>-|TRBJ2-6|-|TRBV21-1
TGTGCCAGCGTCCCAGGACCTGGGGCCAACGTCCTGACTTTC
CASVPGPGANVLTF
>-|TRBJ2-5|-|TRBV11-2
TGTGCCAGCAGTCCGGGACAGACCCAGTACTTC
CASSPGQTQYF
>-|TRBJ1-2|-|TRBV19
TGTGCCAGTAGGTCCGATCCTAACTATGGCTACACCTTC
CASRSDPNYGYTF
>-|TRBJ1-1|-|TRBV18
TGTGCCAGCTCACCAGCGGAGCAGATCAGGGGCCTCGCTGAAGCTTTCTTT
CASSPAEQIRGLAEAFF
>-|TRBJ1-1|-|TRBV30
TGTGCCTGGAGTCAGGGATCGGGCACTGAAGCTTTCTTT
CAWSQGSGTEAFF
>TRBD1|TRBJ1-5|-|TRBV18
TGTGCCAGCTCCACAGGGGCCTCGCATGCTAGCAATCAGCCCCAGCATTTT
CASSTGASHASNQPQHF
>-|TRBJ2-3|once|TRBV27
TGTGCCAGCAGTTCCCCGACAGGTTCTACGCAGTATTTT
CASSSPTGSTQYF
>-|TRBJ1-1|-|TRBV3-1/TRBV3-2
TGTGCCAGCAGTCAAACAGGTGAAGCTTTCTTT
CASSQTGEAFF
>TRBD1|TRBJ1-2|-|TRBV6-5
TGTGCCAGCAGTTACCGGGACAGCGGGGGCTATGGCTACACCTTC
CASSYRDSGGYGYTF
>-|TRBJ1-1|-|TRBV12-5
TGTGCTAGTACAGGATATTCTGAAGCTTTCTTT
CASTGYSEAFF
>TRBD1|TRBJ2-5|-|TRBV28
TGTGCCACCACCGCTCCGGGACAGGGGATTCGGGGGACCCAGTACTTC
CATTAPGQGIRGTQYF
>-|TRBJ2-7|-|TRBV12-3/TRBV12-4
TGTGCCAGCAGTTTAGAGGGCGCCCGGGAGCAGTACTTC
CASSLEGAREQYF
>TRBD1|TRBJ1-1|-|TRBV18
TGTGCCAGCTCACCACGGACAGGGCGTACTGAAGCTTTCTTT
CASSPRTGRTEAFF
>TRBD1|TRBJ1-1|-|TRBV7-9
TGTGCCAGCAGCCCACCGCGGACAGGGGTGAACACTGAAGCTTTCTTT
CASSPPRTGVNTEAFF
>-|TRBJ1-5|-|TRBV19
TGTGCCAGTAGGGGCGAGGGCAATCAGCCCCAGCATTTT
CASRGEGNQPQHF
>-|TRBJ2-7|-|TRBV15
TGTGCCACCAGCAGAGATGGGGTCCACGAGCAGTACTTC
CATSRDGVHEQYF
>-|TRBJ1-1|-|TRBV15
TGTGCCACCAGCAGAGATATTTGGAGCACTGAGTTGGCTTTCTTT
CATSRDIWSTELAFF
>TRBD1|TRBJ2-3|-|TRBV3-1/TRBV3-2
TGTGCCAGCAGCCAAGATAGGGACAGGAACACAGATACGCAGTATTTT
CASSQDRDRNTDTQYF
>-|TRBJ1-2|-|TRBV6-5
TGTGCCAGCATGGGAGCTAACTATGGCTACACCTTC
CASMGANYGYTF
>-|TRBJ2-5|once|TRBV5-1
TGCGCCAGCAGCTTGGGTGGGGTCCAAGAGACCCAGTACTTC
CASSLGGVQETQYF
>-|TRBJ2-1|once|TRBV12-3/TRBV12-4
TGTGCCAGCAGGCAGGGGCCGGAGCAGTTCTTC
CASRQGPEQFF
>-|TRBJ1-2|-|TRBV11-2
TGTGCCAGCAGCTCCCCCCAGGGGAGGGGTGGCTACACCTTC
CASSSPQGRGGYTF
>TRBD1|TRBJ1-2|-|TRBV3-1/TRBV3-2
TGTGCCAGCAGCCAAGGGGGACAGGGGTACTATGGCTACACCTTC
CASSQGGQGYYGYTF
>-|TRBJ1-5|-|TRBV19
TGTGCCAGTAGACAAAAGGGCTTCAATCAGCCCCAGCATTTT
CASRQKGFNQPQHF